This T cell receptor beta chain originates from a study of shared clonotypes between healthy human individuals. Trimming removed 5 bases at V and 5 bases at J, with 16 bases between. There are 14 residues in the CDR3. Germline CDR1 is WNHNN and CDR2 is SYGVQD (reference sequence). In the authors' workflow: There were no quality scores in the junction-only immunoSEQ sequences, so filtering differed. Sequencing used immunoSEQ multiplex PCR; TCRdb keeps in-frame clones, though not all of them. V and J calls and clone size are those listed in that table; D and trimming were worked out from the DNA. Of some 2,000,000 clones in the sample, 85% to 95% were seen once.

The receptor's source is a man younger than 30 in good health. The sequencing sample was made of naive CD4+ T cells sorted from blood. Documented subset: CD45RA+ positively selected. The chain uses TRBV10-1 and TRBJ2-7, with D possibly being TRBD1 (5 bases). The CDR3 protein is CASSPGSAVNEQYF. The CDR3 DNA sequence: TGCGCCAGCAGTCCAGGGTCGGCGGTTAACGAGCAGTACTTC.